The sequence of this T cell receptor beta chain was determined in a study of T cell responses to AZD1222 COVID-19 vaccine. Study-level results: Spike-wide vaccine-associated CD4 TCRs dominated at 160-218 and 743-854. Clonal diversity was possibly underestimated, and the donors were mostly white British, with more females. Elevations in Spike-specific TCR breadth and depth followed administration of two AZD1222 doses. Nearly half of the spike-specific TCRs reportedly recognize variant regions that carry no mutations.

The assay was immunoSEQ multiplex PCR, and TCRdb's table has in-frame clones only and misses some. The data contain 150,000 to 200,000 clones, around 88% of them seen just once; the ten biggest clones take up around 10%. This clone was seen only once. The antigen is unknown. This specimen consisted of peripheral blood, obtained 28 days after the second AZD1222 dose. This TCR came from an adult who received the AZD1222 COVID-19 vaccine.

CDR3 residues: CASSLDPPGGGATDTQYF. CDR3 DNA sequence: TGTGCCAGCAGCTTAGATCCCCCTGGCGGGGGGGCCACAGATACGCAGTATTTT. V is TRBV11-2 and J is TRBJ2-3; 9 bases are shared with TRBD2. This CDR3 spans 18 amino acids. Germline assignment: CDR1 SGHAT and CDR2 FQNNGV. The junction had 9 bases not matched to a gene; V was cut back by 0 bases and J by 2 bases.